This T cell receptor (beta chain) was profiled in a study of T cell clonotyping in hematopoietic cell transplantation. Study at large: Recipient samples before transplant were obtained post-cytoreduction. Overall study results and limits: Recipient TCR diversity dropped after transplant; expanded clonotypes rose from day 30 to 180. At the given depth, recipient repertoires were over 97% de novo clonotypes.

Clones were sequenced by immunoSEQ multiplex PCR, and TCRdb holds only the in-frame ones, with some missing. The sample carries about 41,000 clones, 85% recorded once. The time point was: recipient sample about 28 days before transplant, after cytoreduction. There are 13 residues in the CDR3. The V end was cut by 6 bases, the J end by 4 bases, with 12 bases between. CDR1 is SGHNT, CDR2 YYREEE, per germline (reference sequence). For this clone: Its cognate antigen is unknown.

The sample consisted of peripheral blood mononuclear cells, taken before stem cell transplant. The rearrangement joins TRBV5-4 to TRBJ2-3; D possibly corresponds to TRBD2 (6 bases). The sequence derives from a man aged 60 to 69 with acute myeloid leukemia. Some clones in this sample may be carry-over from other donors' samples. As DNA, the CDR3 is TGTGCCAGCACCTCCGCGGGGTCAGATACGCAGTATTTT. This translates into CASTSAGSDTQYF.